This TCR beta chain was sequenced during a study of human T cells and chemical hapten exposure. Single cDNA molecules in the library carried unique molecular identifiers attached during preparation. Each CDR3 protein gets one entry after TCRdb re-called the RACE reads with MiXCR. In the table there are around 300,000 distinct CDR3 sequences, around 7% of which are singletons. The time point is: patch test 1, 2 weeks after DPC sensitization. As to treatment: therapeutic diphenylcyclopropenone sensitization with weekly scalp DPC. Blood draws came before every patch-test application. The CDR3 extends over 20 amino acids. Germline CDR1 and CDR2: SGHTA and FQGNSA. V shed 1 base, J shed 0 bases, and the junction held 15 bases outside the gene matches.

The clonotype originates from a woman aged 18-29 years with alopecia areata. Some clones in this sample may be carry-over from other donors' samples. The source was whole blood, collected in connection with sensitization to the hapten diphenylcyclopropenone (DPC). This chain uses TRBV7-2 with TRBJ2-1, with TRBD2 matching 7 bases. The CDR3 DNA follows: TGTGCCAGCAGCTTAGGTAGCGGGCACCTAACTCCTCGCTCCTACAATGAGCAGTTCTTC. It encodes CASSLGSGHLTPRSYNEQFF.